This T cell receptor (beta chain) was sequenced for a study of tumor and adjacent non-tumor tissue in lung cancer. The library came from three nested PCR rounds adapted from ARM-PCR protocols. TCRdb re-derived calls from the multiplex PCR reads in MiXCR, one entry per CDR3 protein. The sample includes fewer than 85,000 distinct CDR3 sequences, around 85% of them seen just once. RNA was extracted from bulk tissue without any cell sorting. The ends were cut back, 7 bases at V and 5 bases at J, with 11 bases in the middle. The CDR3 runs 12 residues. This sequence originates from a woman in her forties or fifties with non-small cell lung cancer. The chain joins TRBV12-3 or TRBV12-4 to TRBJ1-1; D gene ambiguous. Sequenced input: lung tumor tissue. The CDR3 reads CASTLTKTEAFF. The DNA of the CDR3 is TGTGCCAGCACCTTGACTAAGACTGAAGCTTTCTTT.